The 20 T cell receptor beta chains listed next were all sequenced from one sample in a study of CD8 T cells in ankylosing spondylitis. TCRdb processed the 5' RACE reads anew with MiXCR; each CDR3 protein has one entry. The repertoire consists of 200,000 to 250,000 distinct CDR3 sequences, with about 10% occurring once and the leading ten covering less than 7%. The sample comprised blood, either unsorted or a sorted T cell fraction (not recorded which). These receptors all stem from a male donor with ankylosing spondylitis or in good health (not recorded which).

This rearrangement joins TRBV7-8 to TRBJ2-1, with a weak D call TRBD1 (5 bases). In germline, CDR1 is SGHVS, CDR2 FQNEAQ. CDR3 size: 14 residues. Trimming took off 3 bases at V and 8 bases at J, with 14 bases between the two ends. CDR3 region: CASSFRVQLYEQFF. In DNA, the CDR3 is TGTGCCAGCAGCTTCAGGGTCCAGCTCTATGAGCAGTTCTTC.

The table lists this clonotype with many counts. The chain links TRBV4-1 to TRBJ2-2; TRBD1 aligns across 9 bases. Trimming cost V 3 bases and J 7 bases; bases outside gene matches: 9. The CDR3 has 16 residues. Per the germline V gene, CDR1 is MGHRA and CDR2 is YSYEKL. The CDR3 spells CASSHTQGAQIGELFF. The CDR3 DNA reads as TGCGCCAGCAGCCATACACAGGGGGCGCAGATCGGGGAGCTGTTTTTT.

At least ten counts were recorded for this clonotype. The chain employs TRBV5-1 and TRBJ1-2; TRBD1 might be the D (5 bases). Germline assignment: CDR1 SGHRS and CDR2 YFSETQ. CDR3 length: 15 residues. Trimming stripped 4 bases from V and 4 bases from J, with 17 bases between. CDR3 in amino acids: CASSPTGLFGYGYTF. The CDR3 DNA sequence: TGCGCCAGCAGCCCCACGGGACTTTTCGGCTATGGCTACACCTTC.

The rearrangement links TRBV12-3 or TRBV12-4 to TRBJ2-3, with D hard to call. Deletions cut 3 bases from V and 8 bases from J, with 6 bases between. This CDR3 region has 11 residues. The CDR3 reads CASSFGGTQYF. In nucleotides, the CDR3 is TGTGCCAGCAGTTTTGGCGGTACGCAGTATTTT.

This clonotype was recorded at least ten times. The chain employs TRBV12-3 or TRBV12-4 and TRBJ2-6; D is uncertain. CDR3 length: 15 residues. V lost 3 bases and J lost 0, with 6 bases in between. The CDR3 DNA sequence: TGTGCCAGCAGTTTTGAGCTCTCTGGGGCCAACGTCCTGACTTTC. Its protein product is CASSFELSGANVLTF.

This clonotype was seen ten or more times. V gene TRBV5-1 combines with J gene TRBJ2-1, with D unresolved. Germline V CDR1 and CDR2: SGHRS, YFSETQ. This CDR3 is 14 amino acids long. The V end was cut by 0 bases, the J end by 7 bases, with 11 bases between. CDR3 protein: CASSLVTVENEQFF. The CDR3 coding sequence is TGCGCCAGCAGCTTGGTAACGGTGGAGAATGAGCAGTTCTTC.

This clonotype was counted ten times or more. The chain employs TRBV6-2 or TRBV6-3 and TRBJ1-2; no definite D call. The CDR3 sequence is 13 residues long. The germline V gene encodes CDR1 MNHEY and CDR2 SVGEGT. V lost 6 bases and J lost 4, with 12 bases in between. The CDR3 region is CASSLQAVYGYTF. As DNA, the CDR3 is TGTGCCAGCAGCCTGCAAGCGGTCTATGGCTACACCTTC.

V usage is TRBV12-3 or TRBV12-4 and J usage is TRBJ2-2; D might be TRBD2 (7 bases). The CDR3 covers 14 residues. V was pared by 8 bases and J by 6 bases, with 16 bases between. The CDR3 nucleotides read TGTGCCAGCGGGCGGGGGCCACATGCCGGGGAGCTGTTTTTT. It specifies CASGRGPHAGELFF.

This clonotype was seen more than once but under ten times. This sequence joins TRBV20-1 and TRBJ2-1; the D gene is possibly TRBD2 (6 bases). CDR3 length: 14 amino acids. Germline lookup yields CDR1 DFQATT and CDR2 SNEGSKA (reference sequence). Between the trimmed V and J ends, which lost 3 bases and 3 bases, there was a span of 12 bases. CDR3 protein: CSARALAVYNEQFF. The DNA for the CDR3 is TGCAGTGCTAGGGCACTAGCTGTCTACAATGAGCAGTTCTTC.

This clonotype has ten or more counts. The chain recombines TRBV20-1 with TRBJ2-3, with D maybe TRBD2 (6 bases). CDR3 size: 15 residues. V lost 0 bases to trimming and J lost 3 bases, with 13 bases between them. CDR1 is DFQATT and CDR2 is SNEGSKA in the germline V gene (reference sequence). The CDR3 nucleotides are TGCAGTGCTAGAGAGGCGTCTAGCGTGACAGATACGCAGTATTTT. Its protein product is CSAREASSVTDTQYF.

For this clonotype: Possible read error: a much larger clone is one base away. This chain joins TRBV7-2 and TRBJ2-2, with TRBD2 identical over 11 bases. This CDR3 has 16 amino acids. Germline V gene data show CDR1 as SGHTA and CDR2 as FQGNSA. The CDR3 DNA is TGTGCCAGCAACTTACTAGCGGGGGTGAACACCGGGGAGCTGTTTTTT. Protein sequence: CASNLLAGVNTGELFF.

This clonotype was detected ten times or more. The chain couples TRBV5-1 to TRBJ2-1; possibly TRBD1 for D (5 bases). Trimming stripped 4 bases from V and 0 bases from J, with 14 bases between. Germline V gene sequence: CDR1 SGHRS, CDR2 YFSETQ. The CDR3 covers 16 residues. For the CDR3, the DNA is TGCGCCAGCAGCGTAGCCACAGGTAGCTCCTACAATGAGCAGTTCTTC. Translated, it gives CASSVATGSSYNEQFF.

The chain has TRBV25-1 and TRBJ2-5, with 9 bases matching TRBD2. V was clipped by 7 bases and J by 7 bases; unmatched bases: 10. Germline V gene lookup returns CDR1 MGHDK and CDR2 SYGVNS. This CDR3 has 14 residues. CDR3 sequence reads: CASTASGASGTQYF. The CDR3 DNA is TGTGCCAGCACTGCTAGCGGGGCCTCGGGGACCCAGTACTTC.

In this sample, this clonotype turned up many times. V gene TRBV12-3 or TRBV12-4 combines with J gene TRBJ1-2; D not certain. The CDR3 covers 14 residues. Deletions cut 5 bases from V and 7 bases from J, with 17 bases between. DNA for the CDR3: TGTGCCAGCAGTCGTACACTGGAGAATTCTGGCTACACCTTC. It is translated as CASSRTLENSGYTF.

J is TRBJ2-6 and V is TRBV5-1; D is unresolved. The CDR3 contains 16 residues. The V end lost 1 base, the J end lost 0 bases, and 8 bases lay between the germline ends. CDR1 and CDR2 from the germline V gene are SGHRS and YFSETQ. The CDR3 DNA follows: TGCGCCAGCAGCTTGTTTGGAGTCTCTGGGGCCAACGTCCTGACTTTC. As protein: CASSLFGVSGANVLTF.

This clonotype was seen repeatedly, ten times or more. The chain recombines TRBV5-1 with TRBJ2-3, with 9 bases matching TRBD2. From germline, CDR1 is SGHRS and CDR2 YFSETQ. The CDR3 loop spans 15 amino acids. J lost 2 bases, V lost 0 bases, and 1 base had no gene match. The CDR3 DNA reads TGCGCCAGCAGCTTGGGACTAGCGGACACAGATACGCAGTATTTT. This gives the protein CASSLGLADTDTQYF.

This clonotype was counted many times. The rearrangement joins TRBV4-2 to TRBJ2-1, with 9 bases lining up with TRBD2. Germline CDR1 and CDR2: LGHNA and YNFKEQ. CDR3 length equals 16 residues. Unmatched junction bases numbered 3, after V lost 0 bases and J lost 3 bases. The CDR3 sequence: CASSQDALAGYNEQFF. DNA for the CDR3: TGTGCCAGCAGCCAAGACGCACTAGCGGGCTACAATGAGCAGTTCTTC.

This clonotype was counted ten times or more. The rearrangement uses TRBV29-1 and TRBJ2-2; D is possibly TRBD1 or TRBD2 (5 bases each). The V gene lost 4 bases and the J gene lost 3 bases, with 21 bases spanning the gap. This CDR3 is 17 amino acids long. Germline values: CDR1 SQVTM, CDR2 ANQGSEA. The CDR3 sequence: CSVAGGTTGGYTGELFF. Written as DNA, the CDR3 is TGCAGCGTTGCGGGTGGAACCACTGGGGGTTACACCGGGGAGCTGTTTTTT.

This clonotype was detected ten times or more. The chain employs TRBV5-1 and TRBJ2-1; D possibly corresponds to TRBD2 (7 bases). This CDR3 has 17 amino acids. V lost 6 bases and J lost 9, with 28 bases in between. The germline CDR1 and CDR2 sequences are SGHRS and YFSETQ. The CDR3 here is CASNLRFEGGPKGEQFF. DNA of the CDR3: TGCGCCAGCAACTTACGATTTGAGGGGGGGCCTAAAGGTGAGCAGTTCTTC.

This clonotype was detected only a few times. The chain has TRBV2 and TRBJ2-3; D is unclear. Germline V gives CDR1 SNHLY, CDR2 FYNNEI. The CDR3 loop spans 14 amino acids. The V gene lost 5 bases and the J gene lost 2 bases, with 11 bases spanning the gap. CDR3 nucleotide sequence: TGTGCCAGCAGTCCCTTACTCCCCACAGATACGCAGTATTTT. Translated, it gives CASSPLLPTDTQYF.